These 11 T cell receptor beta chains were all obtained from the same sample, sequenced in a study of cytomegalovirus exposure and HLA in healthy donors. Libraries were prepared by immunoSEQ multiplex PCR; TCRdb keeps only in-frame clonotypes and omits some of them. The table includes 120,000 to 150,000 clones, about nine tenths detected once. The sequencing input was PBMCs. Receptors originate from a man between 18 and 35 years old in good health and CMV-seropositive.

The DNA of the CDR3 is TGTGCCAGCAGTATGGGAGGGAGTATGAACACTGAAGCTTTCTTT. Translated, it gives CASSMGGSMNTEAFF. The gene calls are TRBV9 and TRBJ1-1; no firm D call. The V and J ends lost 5 bases and 0 bases respectively, with 14 bases between them. Germline CDR1 and CDR2: SGDLS and YYNGEE. The CDR3 has 15 residues.

V is TRBV5-1 and J is TRBJ1-4; 10 bases are a match to TRBD1. The CDR3 loop spans 19 amino acids. V trimming: 3 bases; J trimming: 8 bases; junction bases outside the gene matches: 19. In germline, CDR1 is SGHRS, CDR2 YFSETQ. The CDR3: CASSYLPGQGDPTIEKLFF. The CDR3 bases are TGCGCCAGCAGCTACCTACCTGGACAGGGGGACCCAACTATCGAAAAACTGTTTTTT.

This clone was recorded only once. The V and J genes are TRBV30 and TRBJ1-6; D unresolved. CDR1 is GTSNPN and CDR2 is SVGIG in the germline V gene (reference sequence). The ends were cut back, 2 bases at V and 6 bases at J, with 5 bases in the middle. This CDR3 is 12 amino acids long. DNA for the CDR3: TGTGCCTGGAGTCTCCTTAATTCACCCCTCCACTTT. It translates to CAWSLLNSPLHF.

The J gene is TRBJ2-7, the V gene TRBV28; TRBD2 might be the D (5 bases). Per germline, CDR1 MDHEN and CDR2 SYDVKM. The CDR3 spans 13 residues. V gave up 7 bases and J gave up 7 bases, with 17 bases separating them. In DNA form, the CDR3 reads TGTGCCAGCACCCCGGACTCAAAGTGGGAGCAGTACTTC. Translated: CASTPDSKWEQYF. Looking up the rest from reference TRBV28 and TRBJ2-7 gives the full variable domain: DVKVTQSSRYLVKRTGEKVFLECVQDMDHENMFWYRQDPGLGLRLIYFSYDVKMKEKGDIPEGYSVSREKKERFSLILESASTNQTSMYLCASTPDSKWEQYFGPGTRLTVT.

This sequence joins TRBV7-2 and TRBJ2-7, with no clear D. Per the germline V gene, CDR1 is SGHTA and CDR2 is FQGNSA. The CDR3 runs to 13 residues. V gave up 1 base and J gave up 5 bases, with 9 bases separating them. DNA for the CDR3: TGTGCCAGCAGCTTAGTGTCGGTCGACGAGCAGTACTTC. It codes for CASSLVSVDEQYF.

This chain links TRBV6-1 with TRBJ2-7; 9 bases match TRBD1. The germline gives CDR1 MNHNS, CDR2 SASEGT. V was clipped by 3 bases and J by 4 bases; unmatched bases: 7. CDR3 length equals 15 residues. CDR3: CASSDYRDRVYEQYF. In DNA form, the CDR3 reads TGTGCCAGCAGTGACTACCGGGACAGGGTTTACGAGCAGTACTTC.

V is TRBV7-9 and J is TRBJ2-7; 11 nucleotides align to TRBD2. The trim removed 5 bases at V and 4 bases at J, leaving 4 bases unmatched. Germline CDR1 reads SEHNR; CDR2 reads FQNEAQ (reference sequence). This CDR3 comprises 14 residues. The CDR3 bases are TGTGCCAGCAGCCCCGGGACTAGCGGATACGAGCAGTACTTC. Translation gives CASSPGTSGYEQYF.

This chain connects TRBV19 to TRBJ2-4; 9 nucleotides line up with TRBD2. V shed 7 bases, J shed 8 bases, and the junction held 12 bases outside the gene matches. There are 15 residues in the CDR3. The V gene's germline CDR1 is LNHDA and CDR2 SQIVND (reference sequence). The CDR3 bases are TGTGCCAGTAACTCAATTAGCGGGGGAGTGGACATTCAGTACTTC. Its translation: CASNSISGGVDIQYF.

This clone was observed a single time. The rearrangement uses TRBV6-5 and TRBJ2-1; 8 bases align to TRBD2. Trimming removed 0 bases from V and 4 bases from J; junction bases left unmatched: 2. The germline gives CDR1 MNHEY, CDR2 SVGAGI. CDR3 length equals 15 residues. The CDR3 sequence is CASSYSREAYNEQFF. The CDR3 DNA reads TGTGCCAGCAGTTACTCGCGGGAGGCTTACAATGAGCAGTTCTTC.

The chain has TRBV5-4 and TRBJ2-7, with 7 bases fitting TRBD2. Germline V gene sequence: CDR1 SGHNT, CDR2 YYREEE (reference sequence). The CDR3 has 17 amino acids. V lost 4 bases to trimming and J lost 4 bases; unmatched junction nucleotides: 17. The CDR3 loop reads CASSPGILQGGPYEQYF. For the CDR3, the DNA is TGTGCCAGCAGCCCTGGTATACTGCAGGGAGGGCCTTACGAGCAGTACTTC.

The rearrangement uses TRBV7-6 and TRBJ2-5; 7 positions match TRBD2. CDR1 is SGHVS and CDR2 is FNYEAQ in the germline V gene. The ends lost 4 bases at V and 3 bases at J; junction bases unmatched: 11. The CDR3 has 16 amino acids. The CDR3 nucleotides are TGTGCCAGCAGCTCCCCCGACGGACTAGAGGAAGAGACCCAGTACTTC. It yields the protein CASSSPDGLEEETQYF.